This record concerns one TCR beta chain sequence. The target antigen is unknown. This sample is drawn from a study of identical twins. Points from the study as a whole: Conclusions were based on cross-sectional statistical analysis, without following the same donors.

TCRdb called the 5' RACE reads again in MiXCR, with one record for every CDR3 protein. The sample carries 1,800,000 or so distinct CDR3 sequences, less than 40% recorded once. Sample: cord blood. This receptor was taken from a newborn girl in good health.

The CDR3 sequence: CASGSQGGSEKLFF. Here the CDR3 DNA reads TGTGCCAGCGGATCACAGGGGGGGAGTGAAAAACTGTTTTTT. The V and J genes are TRBV6-4 and TRBJ1-4; TRBD1 matches at 8 bases. Germline loops: CDR1 MRHNA, CDR2 SNTAGT. The CDR3 consists of 14 residues. V dropped 8 bases and J dropped 7; count of bases not matched to a gene: 9.